These T cell receptor beta chains were read from a single sample in a study of cytomegalovirus exposure and HLA in healthy donors. Sequencing was performed with immunoSEQ multiplex PCR; in TCRdb, only in-frame clones are kept and a portion is missing. The sample includes 100,000 to 150,000 clones, roughly 86% of them seen just once. The sequenced sample was PBMCs. Receptors originate from a young man in good health and CMV-seronegative. CDR3s include the opening cysteine and the closing phenylalanine or tryptophan. The D gene is left open where the match is weak. Not all rows give a size; the values are once, few, many and, for expanded clones, a class.

cdr3_nt	cdr3_aa	clone_size	d_call	v_call	j_call
TGTGCCAGCAGCCCGAGGGACATACCTTCCTACAATGAGCAGTTCTTC	CASSPRDIPSYNEQFF	.	.	TRBV7-8	TRBJ2-1
TGTGCCAGCAGCTCCGGGACTTTCCAGTTCTTC	CASSSGTFQFF	.	.	TRBV6-5	TRBJ2-1
TGTGCCAGCAGCCTATATACAGTGGGGAGGACCACCGGGGAGCTGTTTTTT	CASSLYTVGRTTGELFF	.	.	TRBV7-9	TRBJ2-2
TGTGCCTGGAGTTGGACTAGCGGGTCGGTCAGGGAGCAGTTCTTC	CAWSWTSGSVREQFF	.	TRBD2	TRBV30	TRBJ2-1
TGCGCCAGCAGCCAATCGGCGGGTAACTACGAGCAGTACTTC	CASSQSAGNYEQYF	few	.	TRBV4-1	TRBJ2-7
TGTGCCAGCAGCTCGCTAGCGGGGCCCGACAATGAGCAGTTCTTC	CASSSLAGPDNEQFF	.	TRBD2	TRBV5-4	TRBJ2-1
TGCGCCAGCAGCTCGACAGGGGCAGGCGAGCAGTACTTC	CASSSTGAGEQYF	.	TRBD1	TRBV5-1	TRBJ2-7
TGTGCCAGCAGCCCAGGACTAGCGGAACAGTACAATGAGCAGTTCTTC	CASSPGLAEQYNEQFF	.	TRBD2	TRBV5-4	TRBJ2-1
TGCGCCAGCAGTGCAAGCAATAACTACGAGCAGTACTTC	CASSASNNYEQYF	.	.	TRBV10-2	TRBJ2-7
TGTGCCTGGAGTGTCACCGGGGGTACTAATGAAAAACTGTTTTTT	CAWSVTGGTNEKLFF	.	.	TRBV30	TRBJ1-4
TGTGCCAGCAGTGGTTTGCCGGGGGGTAACAATGAGCAGTTCTTC	CASSGLPGGNNEQFF	.	TRBD2	TRBV9	TRBJ2-1
TGTGCCAGCAGCCGACAAGGACAGGGGGTCGAGGAGCAGTACTTC	CASSRQGQGVEEQYF	.	TRBD1	TRBV5-4	TRBJ2-7
TGTGCCAGCAGACGACAGGGGGGTAATCAGCCCCAGCATTTT	CASRRQGGNQPQHF	.	TRBD1	TRBV6-5	TRBJ1-5
TGTGCCAGCAGTGAAGAGGCCGGCGGCTCCTACAATGAGCAGTTCTTC	CASSEEAGGSYNEQFF	.	.	TRBV2	TRBJ2-1
TGTGCCACCAGCAATTCCCTCGGTCGCGTAGAGGCAGATACGCAGTATTTT	CATSNSLGRVEADTQYF	.	.	TRBV15	TRBJ2-3
TGTGCCAGCAGGTCCGGGACTAGCGGGAGGGCCTTCTACGAGCAGTACTTC	CASRSGTSGRAFYEQYF	.	TRBD2	TRBV2	TRBJ2-7
TGTGCCAGCAGTGACGGGGGGGACACAGATACGCAGTATTTT	CASSDGGDTDTQYF	.	TRBD2	TRBV6-4	TRBJ2-3
TGTGCCAGCAGTCATAGACAGGGGGCGAGTGAGACCCAGTACTTC	CASSHRQGASETQYF	.	TRBD1	TRBV5-6	TRBJ2-5
TGCGCCAGCCTGAGCTATTTAGGGGCCGGCGAGCAGTACTTC	CASLSYLGAGEQYF	.	.	TRBV4-1	TRBJ2-7
TGTGCCAGCAGTTACGGTGAGGGATACTCCTACGAGCAGTACTTC	CASSYGEGYSYEQYF	.	.	TRBV6-5	TRBJ2-7
TGCAGCTCCCTAGACAGTACAGCAACTAATGAAAAACTGTTTTTT	CSSLDSTATNEKLFF	.	.	TRBV29-1	TRBJ1-4
TGTGCCAGCAGCCTAGTAGCGGGTAGCTACGAGCAGTACTTC	CASSLVAGSYEQYF	.	TRBD2	TRBV5-6	TRBJ2-7
TGTGCCAGCAGCTCGTCGACAGGGGGCGCAGGCAATCAGCCCCAGCATTTT	CASSSSTGGAGNQPQHF	.	TRBD1	TRBV7-8	TRBJ1-5
TGTGCCAGTAGGACGGGGTGGGCCGGCTATGGCTACACCTTC	CASRTGWAGYGYTF	.	.	TRBV19	TRBJ1-2
TGCGCCAGCAGCTCTCGCGGGGGAAACTATGGCTACACCTTC	CASSSRGGNYGYTF	.	.	TRBV5-1	TRBJ1-2
TGTGCCAGCAGTTCTCTTTTCGGCGAGCGGCTCTTGAGGACTGAAGCTTTCTTT	CASSSLFGERLLRTEAFF	.	.	TRBV27	TRBJ1-1
TGTGCCAGCAGTGATTTAGCAAACACTGAAGCTTTCTTT	CASSDLANTEAFF	few	.	TRBV6-4	TRBJ1-1
TGTGCCAGCAGCTTCCCAGGGGACTATGGCTACACCTTC	CASSFPGDYGYTF	.	.	TRBV7-2	TRBJ1-2
TGCGCCAGCAGCCAAGGGGCGGGAGCCTACGAGCAGTACTTC	CASSQGAGAYEQYF	few	TRBD2	TRBV4-1	TRBJ2-7